Included here is one TCR beta chain sequence, with context. Its cognate antigen is unknown. The data originate from a study of cytomegalovirus exposure and HLA in healthy donors. Study-wide findings and caveats: TCR beta chain V- and J-gene trimming was linked, in a later analysis, to a missense variant in DCLRE1C. Reportedly, HLA-A and HLA-B alleles of most subjects were accurately predicted from TCR beta.

The germline V gene has CDR1 SGHAT and CDR2 FQNNGV. The CDR3 extends over 15 amino acids. Trimming removed 5 bases at V and 3 bases at J, with 17 bases between. When sampled, the donors appeared nominally healthy, though they likely had unrecorded immune exposures. A multiplex PCR was run with 60 Vbeta primers and 13 Jbeta primers. Clones were read by immunoSEQ multiplex PCR, and TCRdb kept only the in-frame ones, dropping some. The table lists fewer than 200,000 clones, around 80% of them singletons. Sequences were obtained from PBMCs. The chain has TRBV11-2 and TRBJ2-7, with D possibly TRBD1 on 6 matching bases. The sequence derives from a woman aged 18-29 years in good health and CMV-seronegative. CDR3 in DNA: TGTGCCAGCAGCAAACAGGGAATCGCCGACTACGAGCAGTACTTC. Its translation is CASSKQGIADYEQYF. The full variable domain, with the rest looked up from reference TRBV11-2 and TRBJ2-7, is EAGVAQSPRYKIIEKRQSVAFWCNPISGHATLYWYQQILGQGPKLLIQFQNNGVVDDSQLPKDRFSAERLKGVDSTLKIQPAKLEDSAVYLCASSKQGIADYEQYFGPGTRLTVT.